This T cell receptor (beta chain) was sequenced in a study of cytomegalovirus exposure and HLA in healthy donors. Clones were read by immunoSEQ multiplex PCR, and TCRdb kept only the in-frame ones, dropping some. The sample lists 150,000 to 200,000 clones, 84% occurring once. Germline CDR1 and CDR2: SGHRS and YFSETQ. J gave up 3 bases and V 0 bases, and 6 bases lay outside the gene matches. The CDR3 contains 16 residues. The chain employs TRBV5-1 and TRBJ2-7, with TRBD2 identical over 10 bases. The source of this sequence is a young man in good health and CMV-seropositive. Sequences were obtained from PBMCs. Here the CDR3 reads CASSLALIAGGYEQYF. The CDR3 DNA is TGCGCCAGCAGCTTGGCTCTAATAGCGGGAGGCTACGAGCAGTACTTC.